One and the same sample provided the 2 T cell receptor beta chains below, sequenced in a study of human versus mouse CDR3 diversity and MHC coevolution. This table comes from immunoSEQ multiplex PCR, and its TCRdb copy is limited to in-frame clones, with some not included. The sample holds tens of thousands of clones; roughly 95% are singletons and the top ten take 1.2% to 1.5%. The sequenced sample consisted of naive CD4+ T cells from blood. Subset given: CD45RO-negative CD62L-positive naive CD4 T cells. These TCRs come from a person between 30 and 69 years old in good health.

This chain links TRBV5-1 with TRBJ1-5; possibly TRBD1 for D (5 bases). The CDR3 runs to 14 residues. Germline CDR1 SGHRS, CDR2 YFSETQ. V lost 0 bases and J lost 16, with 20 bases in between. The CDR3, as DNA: TGCGCCAGCAGCTTGGAGTCCCGTTCGGGGGTCAAACATTTT. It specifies CASSLESRSGVKHF.

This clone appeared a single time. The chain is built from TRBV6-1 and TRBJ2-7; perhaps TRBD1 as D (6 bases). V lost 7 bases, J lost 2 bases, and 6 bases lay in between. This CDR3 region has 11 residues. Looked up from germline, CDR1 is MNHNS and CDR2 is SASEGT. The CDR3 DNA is TGTGCCAGCACAGGGGCCTACGAGCAGTACTTC. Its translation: CASTGAYEQYF.